Following are 12 T cell receptor beta chains from one sample sequenced in a study of shared clonotypes between healthy human individuals. It was CD45RO-negative cells, positively selected for CCR7, that made up naive CD8 cells, with terminally differentiated effector memory CD45RA+ cells excluded. Clones were sequenced by immunoSEQ multiplex PCR, and TCRdb holds only the in-frame ones, with some missing. The table includes about 680,000 clones, roughly 94% detected once. The sample comprised naive CD8+ T cells sorted from blood. The receptor source for this set is a man aged 30 to 39 in good health.

The chain is built from TRBV7-9 and TRBJ2-1; the D is unclear. Deletions cut 4 bases from V and 1 base from J, with 14 bases between. This CDR3 spans 16 amino acids. Germline assignment: CDR1 SEHNR and CDR2 FQNEAQ (reference sequence). The CDR3 region has the DNA TGTGCCAGCAGCTCCCTTCTGGCACGTTCCTACAATGAGCAGTTCTTC. Translating gives CASSSLLARSYNEQFF.

The chain has TRBV7-2 and TRBJ2-2; D gene ambiguous. Trimming left V 5 bases short and J 1 base short, with 8 bases between. Germline V gene lookup returns CDR1 SGHTA and CDR2 FQGNSA. The CDR3 has 14 residues. The CDR3 nucleotides are TGTGCCAGCAGCGCCGTGGGGAACACCGGGGAGCTGTTTTTT. Encoded protein: CASSAVGNTGELFF.

The chain has TRBV27 and TRBJ2-7, with a possible D match to TRBD1 (6 bases). In germline, CDR1 is MNHEY, CDR2 SMNVEV (reference sequence). This CDR3 comprises 13 residues. V lost 6 bases to trimming and J lost 4 bases, with 13 bases between them. CDR3 in amino acids: CASSRGRYYEQYF. The DNA of the CDR3 is TGTGCCAGCAGCAGGGGAAGGTATTACGAGCAGTACTTC.

The J gene is TRBJ2-1, the V gene TRBV29-1; 12 positions match TRBD2. V was pared by 1 base and J by 5 bases, with 9 bases of the junction left unmatched. Per germline, CDR1 SQVTM and CDR2 ANQGSEA. This CDR3 has 17 amino acids. CDR3 in amino acids: CSVEGLAGEWSNNEQFF. For the CDR3, the DNA is TGCAGCGTTGAAGGACTAGCGGGAGAGTGGTCGAACAATGAGCAGTTCTTC.

V and J are TRBV6-1 and TRBJ2-2; D not resolved. Germline-derived CDR1 and CDR2 are MNHNS and SASEGT. The CDR3 consists of 11 residues. V gave up 11 bases and J gave up 7 bases, with 11 bases separating them. The CDR3 loop reads CACPEGGELFF. CDR3 in DNA: TGTGCCTGCCCCGAAGGCGGGGAGCTGTTTTTT.

V and J are TRBV15 and TRBJ1-5; 8 bases line up with TRBD1. From germline, CDR1 is LNHNV and CDR2 YYDKDF (reference sequence). The CDR3 is 14 residues long. The junction had 2 bases not matched to a gene; V was cut back by 5 bases and J by 2 bases. CDR3 sequence reads: CATSETGGNQPQHF. DNA for the CDR3: TGTGCCACCAGCGAGACAGGGGGCAATCAGCCCCAGCATTTT. Looking up the rest from reference TRBV15 and TRBJ1-5 gives the full variable domain: DAMVIQNPRYQVTQFGKPVTLSCSQTLNHNVMYWYQQKSSQAPKLLFHYYDKDFNNEADTPDNFQSRRPNTSFCFLDIRSPGLGDTAMYLCATSETGGNQPQHFGDGTRLSIL.

The rearrangement uses TRBV7-9 and TRBJ2-7; perhaps TRBD2 as D (5 bases). The CDR3 contains 13 residues. CDR1 and CDR2 from the germline V gene are SEHNR and FQNEAQ (reference sequence). Trimming pared 3 bases from V and 3 bases from J, leaving 9 bases between. The CDR3 protein is CASSFYGGYEQYF. CDR3 nucleotide sequence: TGTGCCAGCAGCTTTTACGGAGGCTACGAGCAGTACTTC.

This clone showed up just a few times. The rearrangement links TRBV10-2 to TRBJ2-7; tentatively, D is TRBD1 or TRBD2 (5 bases each). This CDR3 is 15 amino acids long. V was pared by 9 bases and J by 0 bases, with 18 bases between. The germline CDR1 and CDR2 sequences are WSHSY and SAAADI. The CDR3 DNA reads as TGCGCCAGTGAGCCCGTCGGGGCGAGCTCCTACGAGCAGTACTTC. Its translation: CASEPVGASSYEQYF.

The chain combines TRBV6-6 with TRBJ2-7; D may be TRBD1 (6 bases). CDR1 is MNHNY, CDR2 SVGAGI, per germline (reference sequence). The length of the CDR3 is 12 residues. Trimming stripped 11 bases from V and 3 bases from J, with 14 bases between. CDR3 DNA sequence: TGTGCCGCCTCGGGACACCGCTACGAGCAGTACTTC. Amino acids: CAASGHRYEQYF.

The rearrangement links TRBV5-6 to TRBJ2-5, with 9 nucleotides matching TRBD1. Germline trimming cut 4 bases from V and 4 bases from J; bases unmatched to any gene: 8. The CDR3 loop spans 15 amino acids. Germline V lookup: CDR1 SGHDT, CDR2 YYEEEE. The CDR3 region has the DNA TGTGCCAGCAGCACACAGGGGGCGCAAAGAGAGACCCAGTACTTC. Encoded protein: CASSTQGAQRETQYF.

This sequence joins TRBV6-1 and TRBJ2-7; 7 nucleotides match TRBD2. The germline V gene encodes CDR1 MNHNS and CDR2 SASEGT. The CDR3 contains 16 residues. Trimming removed 2 bases from V and 5 bases from J; junction bases left unmatched: 12. The CDR3 DNA sequence: TGTGCCAGCAGTGAAAAGAGGGGAATTCTAGCGGACGAGCAGTACTTC. Its translation: CASSEKRGILADEQYF.

The rearrangement links TRBV27 to TRBJ1-4, with TRBD1 matching 7 bases. Germline V CDR1 and CDR2: MNHEY, SMNVEV (reference sequence). The CDR3 length is 14 residues. Losses at the gene ends were 2 bases for V and 5 bases for J; bases not matched to a gene: 2. The DNA of the CDR3 is TGTGCCAGCAGTTTAGAGGGGGCGAATGAAAAACTGTTTTTT. Encoded protein: CASSLEGANEKLFF.